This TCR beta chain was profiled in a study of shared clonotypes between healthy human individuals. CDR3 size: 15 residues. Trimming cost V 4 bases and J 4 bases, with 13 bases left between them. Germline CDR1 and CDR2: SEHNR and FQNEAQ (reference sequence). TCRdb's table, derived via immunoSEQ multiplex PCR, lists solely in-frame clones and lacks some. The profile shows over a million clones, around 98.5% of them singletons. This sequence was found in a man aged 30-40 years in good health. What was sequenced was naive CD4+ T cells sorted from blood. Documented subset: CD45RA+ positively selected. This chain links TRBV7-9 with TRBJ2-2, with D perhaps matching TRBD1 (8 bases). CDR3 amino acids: CASSSQGGSTGELFF. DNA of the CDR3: TGTGCCAGCAGCTCACAGGGGGGGAGCACCGGGGAGCTGTTTTTT.